The next 18 T cell receptor beta chains were all read from a single sample in a study of blood T cell repertoires in COVID-19. Assay: immunoSEQ multiplex PCR; the TCRdb copy retains only in-frame clones and omits some. Of over 200,000 clones listed, about 85% are singletons. The sequenced sample was peripheral blood. These TCRs come from a woman older than 75 with active or convalescent COVID-19.

This clone was found once. This chain links TRBV30 with TRBJ1-2, with D perhaps TRBD1 (6 bases). Deletions cut 0 bases from V and 0 bases from J, with 11 bases between. Germline CDR1 reads GTSNPN; CDR2 reads SVGIG (reference sequence). CDR3 length equals 15 residues. The CDR3 is CAWSVRAGANYGYTF. In nucleotides, the CDR3 is TGTGCCTGGAGTGTACGGGCAGGGGCTAACTATGGCTACACCTTC.

The CDR3 region is CASSGVAGGLTNSYEQYF. CDR3 sequence (DNA): TGCGCCAGCAGCGGTGTCGCGGGGGGGCTAACGAACTCCTACGAGCAGTACTTC. This chain uses TRBV5-1 with TRBJ2-7; 9 bases align to TRBD2. Per germline, CDR1 SGHRS and CDR2 YFSETQ. V lost 4 bases, J lost 0 bases, and 14 bases stayed unmatched. This CDR3 spans 18 amino acids. Supplemented by reference TRBV5-1 and TRBJ2-7, the full variable domain reads KAGVTQTPRYLIKTRGQQVTLSCSPISGHRSVSWYQQTPGQGLQFLFEYFSETQRNKGNFPGRFSGRQFSNSRSEMNVSTLELGDSALYLCASSGVAGGLTNSYEQYFGPGTRLTVT.

This clone occurred once. The rearrangement joins TRBV5-1 to TRBJ1-1, with 12 bases that match TRBD1. CDR1 and CDR2 (germline): SGHRS, YFSETQ. V shed 5 bases, J shed 4 bases, and the junction held 9 bases outside the gene matches. The CDR3 spans 16 residues. In DNA, the CDR3 is TGCGCCAGCAGTCAGTCGGGACAGGGGGCTTTCACTGAAGCTTTCTTT. This codes for CASSQSGQGAFTEAFF.

This chain joins TRBV25-1 and TRBJ2-7, with a possible D match to TRBD1 (6 bases). From germline, CDR1 is MGHDK and CDR2 SYGVNS. The CDR3 sequence is 12 residues long. The V end was cut by 8 bases, the J end by 1 base, with 9 bases between. The CDR3 region is CASRQGSYEQYF. CDR3 coding DNA: TGTGCCAGCCGGCAGGGGTCCTACGAGCAGTACTTC.

The rearrangement joins TRBV7-2 to TRBJ2-3; the D is unclear. V lost 4 bases and J lost 4, with 3 bases in between. CDR1 and CDR2 (germline): SGHTA, FQGNSA. CDR3 length: 11 residues. The CDR3 sequence is CASSSADTQYF. The CDR3 coding sequence is TGTGCCAGCAGCTCGGCAGATACGCAGTATTTT.

CDR3 sequence (DNA): TGCGCCAGCAGCCTGGAGCGGGCTAGCTCCTACGAGCAGTACTTC. Translated, it gives CASSLERASSYEQYF. This chain links TRBV5-1 with TRBJ2-7; a weak D match, TRBD2 (6 bases). The CDR3 spans 15 residues. V gave up 4 bases and J gave up 0 bases, with 14 bases separating them. CDR1 is SGHRS and CDR2 is YFSETQ in the germline V gene.

J is TRBJ2-3 and V is TRBV19; D is ambiguous. Trimming pared 4 bases from V and 6 bases from J, leaving 8 bases between. CDR1 is LNHDA, CDR2 SQIVND, per germline (reference sequence). The CDR3 runs 12 residues. The CDR3 nucleotides read TGTGCCAGTAGTACGAAGAGGGATACGCAGTATTTT. Encoded protein: CASSTKRDTQYF.

The chain is built from TRBV7-9 and TRBJ2-2, with TRBD1 matching over 7 bases. The CDR3 contains 17 residues. V lost 2 bases and J lost 3; bases outside the gene matches: 9. CDR1 is SEHNR, CDR2 FQNEAQ, per germline (reference sequence). The CDR3 spells CASSLRGQGVHTGELFF. The DNA for the CDR3 is TGTGCCAGCAGCTTACGGGGCCAGGGGGTCCACACCGGGGAGCTGTTTTTT.

J is TRBJ2-7 and V is TRBV5-1; 7 bases line up with TRBD1. In germline, CDR1 is SGHRS, CDR2 YFSETQ. With V trimmed by 0 bases and J by 7 bases, 7 bases remained unmatched. The CDR3 loop spans 14 amino acids. CDR3 DNA: TGCGCCAGCAGCTTGGAGGGTCAGGGGGATGAGCAGTACTTC. Protein sequence: CASSLEGQGDEQYF. Based on the CDR3 plus reference TRBV5-1 and TRBJ2-7, the full variable domain is KAGVTQTPRYLIKTRGQQVTLSCSPISGHRSVSWYQQTPGQGLQFLFEYFSETQRNKGNFPGRFSGRQFSNSRSEMNVSTLELGDSALYLCASSLEGQGDEQYFGPGTRLTVT.

The rearrangement links TRBV6-5 to TRBJ2-1, with TRBD1 matching 10 bases. CDR3 size: 16 residues. V gave up 2 bases and J gave up 3 bases; unmatched junction bases: 4. Looked up from germline, CDR1 is MNHEY and CDR2 is SVGAGI. The CDR3 region is CASSYATGGVYNEQFF. The DNA of the CDR3 is TGTGCCAGCAGTTACGCGACAGGGGGCGTCTACAATGAGCAGTTCTTC.

The chain joins TRBV4-3 to TRBJ2-3; the D gene is possibly TRBD1 (5 bases). Germline CDR1 reads LGHNA; CDR2 reads YSLEER. Trimming took off 4 bases at V and 9 bases at J, with 14 bases between the two ends. The length of the CDR3 is 13 residues. CDR3 nucleotides: TGCGCCAGCAGCCGAACCAGGGTAGGCACGCAGTATTTT. Translated, it gives CASSRTRVGTQYF.

The gene calls are TRBV6-2 or TRBV6-3 and TRBJ1-3; D is unclear. The length of the CDR3 is 13 residues. CDR1 is MNHEY, CDR2 SVGEGT, per germline. The V end lost 6 bases, the J end lost 0 bases, and 6 bases lay between the germline ends. CDR3 loop: CASSHGSGNTIYF. The CDR3 DNA reads as TGTGCCAGCAGCCACGGCTCTGGAAACACCATATATTTT.

A word on this clone: The sample carries other DNA sequences with the same CDR3. This chain uses TRBV7-2 with TRBJ2-3; 8 positions match TRBD2. V trimming: 1 base; J trimming: 2 bases; junction bases outside the gene matches: 2. The CDR3 is 15 residues long. Germline V lookup: CDR1 SGHTA, CDR2 FQGNSA. The CDR3 loop is CASSLGLAFTDTQYF. DNA for the CDR3: TGTGCCAGCAGCTTAGGACTAGCGTTCACAGATACGCAGTATTTT.

The chain uses TRBV27 and TRBJ2-7; TRBD1 aligns across 8 bases. The J segment lost 6 bases and the V segment lost 4 bases, leaving 8 bases of the junction unmatched. This CDR3 is 14 amino acids long. The germline V gene has CDR1 MNHEY and CDR2 SMNVEV (reference sequence). CDR3 bases: TGTGCCAGCAGTTACCAGGGGGCGCGGTCCGAGCAGTACTTC. Translating it yields CASSYQGARSEQYF.

The chain joins TRBV5-1 to TRBJ2-1; 10 nucleotides match TRBD2. CDR3 length: 15 residues. Germline CDR1 reads SGHRS; CDR2 reads YFSETQ. The ends lost 3 bases at V and 6 bases at J; junction bases unmatched: 6. CDR3 sequence reads: CASSWEGLASNEQFF. The DNA for the CDR3 is TGCGCCAGCAGCTGGGAGGGACTAGCGAGCAATGAGCAGTTCTTC.

This clone has just one count. V usage is TRBV12-3 or TRBV12-4 and J usage is TRBJ1-2; the D gene is possibly TRBD1 (6 bases). The CDR3 runs 13 residues. V lost 7 bases and J lost 8, with 17 bases in between. The CDR3 reads CASTSTGLFGYTF. CDR3 in DNA: TGTGCCAGCACCTCTACAGGGTTGTTCGGCTACACCTTC.

Details on this clone: Other DNA sequences from this sample encode an identical CDR3 as well. This chain joins TRBV5-1 and TRBJ1-3; D is unclear. Trimming shortened V by 0 bases and J by 2 bases, and 6 bases separated the two germline ends. The CDR3 length is 14 residues. From germline, CDR1 is SGHRS and CDR2 YFSETQ. CDR3 protein: CASSLGGAGNTIYF. CDR3 coding DNA: TGCGCCAGCAGCTTGGGAGGTGCTGGAAACACCATATATTTT.

V gene TRBV9 combines with J gene TRBJ1-6, with 8 bases aligning to TRBD1. Germline CDR1 and CDR2: SGDLS and YYNGEE. J was trimmed by 8 bases and V by 0 bases; bases with no gene match: 7. The CDR3 is 16 amino acids. The CDR3 sequence is CASSVGTGFGDSPLHF. CDR3 nucleotides: TGTGCCAGCAGCGTAGGGACAGGGTTTGGGGATTCACCCCTCCACTTT.